The entry below describes one T cell receptor (beta chain). Assay: immunoSEQ multiplex PCR; the TCRdb copy retains only in-frame clones and omits some. The table shows 200,000 to 250,000 clones, with 80% to 90% occurring only once. The entry originates in a study of blood T cell repertoires in COVID-19. About the research overall: T cells, B-cell-depleted T cells, or PBMCs supplied cDNA or gDNA.

V lost 2 bases and J 6 bases, leaving 11 bases between the germline ends. Germline V gene data show CDR1 as ENHRY and CDR2 as SYGVKD. This CDR3 contains 13 residues. This TCR came from a woman between 18 and 29 years old in a cohort exposed to, infected with or recovered from COVID-19 (not recorded which). Sequenced input: PBMCs or T cells enriched from blood (not recorded which). V is TRBV10-3 and J is TRBJ2-7, with D possibly being TRBD1 (6 bases). The CDR3 coding sequence is TGTGCCATCAGTGAGGTTGTAGGGGGCGAGCAGTACTTC. Residues: CAISEVVGGEQYF.